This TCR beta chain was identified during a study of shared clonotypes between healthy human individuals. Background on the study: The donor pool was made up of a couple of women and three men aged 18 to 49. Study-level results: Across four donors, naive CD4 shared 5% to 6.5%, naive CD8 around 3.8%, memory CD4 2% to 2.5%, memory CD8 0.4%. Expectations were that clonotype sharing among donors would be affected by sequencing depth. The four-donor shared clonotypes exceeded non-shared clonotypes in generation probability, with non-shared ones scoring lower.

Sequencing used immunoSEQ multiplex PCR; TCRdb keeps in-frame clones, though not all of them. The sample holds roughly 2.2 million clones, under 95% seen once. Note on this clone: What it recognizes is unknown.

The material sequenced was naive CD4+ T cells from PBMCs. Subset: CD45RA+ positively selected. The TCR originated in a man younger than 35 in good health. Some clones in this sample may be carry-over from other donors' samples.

CDR3 loop: CASSLARSTDTQYF. In DNA, the CDR3 is TGTGCCAGCAGCTTAGCCAGGTCCACAGATACGCAGTATTTT. The chain joins TRBV7-3 to TRBJ2-3; D gene uncertain. Germline loops: CDR1 SGHTA, CDR2 FQGTGA. Trimming pared 2 bases from V and 2 bases from J, leaving 8 bases between. This CDR3 has 14 residues.